Below, 32 T cell receptor beta chains from the same sample are listed, as sequenced in a study of shared clonotypes between healthy human individuals. The data were produced by immunoSEQ multiplex PCR, yet TCRdb's version contains in-frame clones alone and is incomplete. There are some 1.4 million clones in the sample; roughly 96% occur only once, and approximately 1.1% lies in the top ten. The specimen sequenced was naive CD4+ T cells sorted from blood. The subset: CD45RA+ positively selected. The receptors were sampled from a man aged 30 to 39 in good health.

The CDR3 region is CASSLTDIIYEQYF. The CDR3 DNA is TGTGCCAGCAGCCTAACGGACATAATCTACGAGCAGTACTTC. The chain links TRBV7-6 to TRBJ2-7; D is possibly TRBD1 (5 bases). The CDR3 covers 14 residues. V lost 5 bases, J lost 3 bases, and 14 bases lay in between. Germline V gene data show CDR1 as SGHVS and CDR2 as FNYEAQ.

This clone showed up just a few times. The J gene is TRBJ2-5, the V gene TRBV29-1, with D perhaps TRBD2 (6 bases). V lost 8 bases, J lost 2 bases, and 21 bases lay in between. The CDR3 extends over 15 amino acids. CDR1 is SQVTM and CDR2 is ANQGSEA in the germline V gene. CDR3 sequence (DNA): TGCAGCTTAGGGGAGTTGGGACTTTCACAAGAGACCCAGTACTTC. This sequence encodes CSLGELGLSQETQYF. The full variable domain, with the rest looked up from reference TRBV29-1 and TRBJ2-5, is SAVISQKPSRDICQRGTSLTIQCQVDSQVTMMFWYRQQPGQSLTLIATANQGSEATYESGFVIDKFPISRPNLTFSTLTVSNMSPEDSSIYLCSLGELGLSQETQYFGPGTRLLVL.

The rearrangement joins TRBV28 to TRBJ2-7; a possible D gene is TRBD2 (5 bases). Trimming cost V 8 bases and J 2 bases, with 16 bases left between them. CDR3 length: 14 amino acids. Germline values: CDR1 MDHEN, CDR2 SYDVKM. The CDR3 is CASRDWTRAYEQYF. DNA of the CDR3: TGTGCCAGCCGAGATTGGACGAGGGCCTACGAGCAGTACTTC.

The rearrangement uses TRBV5-4 and TRBJ1-1, with a tentative D call TRBD1 (6 bases). The length of the CDR3 is 16 residues. Trimming took off 0 bases at V and 1 base at J, with 13 bases between the two ends. CDR1 and CDR2 from the germline V gene are SGHNT and YYREEE (reference sequence). The chain's CDR3 is CASSLGGRGQNTEAFF. For the CDR3, the DNA is TGTGCCAGCAGCTTGGGGGGCCGGGGGCAGAACACTGAAGCTTTCTTT.

This clone was picked up one time. The chain employs TRBV25-1 and TRBJ1-2, with D perhaps matching TRBD1 (5 bases). V was clipped by 2 bases and J by 8 bases, with 18 bases between them. CDR3 length: 15 amino acids. Germline values: CDR1 MGHDK, CDR2 SYGVNS. This CDR3 is CASSEPGTAFVGYTF. DNA for the CDR3: TGTGCCAGCAGTGAACCCGGGACCGCTTTTGTGGGCTACACCTTC.

V usage is TRBV7-6 and J usage is TRBJ1-5; no definite D call. CDR3 length: 15 amino acids. The V end was cut by 1 base, the J end by 2 bases, with 9 bases between. Germline V CDR1 and CDR2: SGHVS, FNYEAQ. Written as DNA, the CDR3 is TGTGCCAGCAGCTTAGTACCCGGGGGCAATCAGCCCCAGCATTTT. Its translation: CASSLVPGGNQPQHF.

The rearrangement joins TRBV6-1 to TRBJ2-3; 11 bases are a match to TRBD2. CDR3 length: 16 amino acids. In germline, CDR1 is MNHNS, CDR2 SASEGT. V was clipped by 4 bases and J by 1 base; unmatched bases: 4. CDR3 region: CASSGLSGRGTDTQYF. The CDR3 nucleotides are TGTGCCAGCAGTGGTCTTAGCGGGAGGGGCACAGATACGCAGTATTTT.

V is TRBV7-3 and J is TRBJ2-4; perhaps TRBD2 as D (5 bases). This CDR3 region has 17 residues. Germline CDR1 is SGHTA and CDR2 is FQGTGA. Trimming took off 0 bases at V and 0 bases at J, with 12 bases between the two ends. CDR3 sequence reads: CASSLTPPGSAKNIQYF. The CDR3 DNA reads as TGTGCCAGCAGCTTAACCCCCCCGGGGTCAGCCAAAAACATTCAGTACTTC. The full variable domain, rest sourced from reference TRBV7-3 and TRBJ2-4, is GAGVSQTPSNKVTEKGKYVELRCDPISGHTALYWYRQSLGQGPEFLIYFQGTGAADDSGLPNDRFFAVRPEGSVSTLKIQRTERGDSAVYLCASSLTPPGSAKNIQYFGAGTRLSVL.

The V and J genes are TRBV6-1 and TRBJ2-7; 10 bases are shared with TRBD2. Germline CDR1 and CDR2: MNHNS and SASEGT. V dropped 4 bases and J dropped 2; count of bases not matched to a gene: 5. The CDR3 runs 15 residues. DNA for the CDR3: TGTGCCAGCAGTGTTCTAGCGGGAGCTGCCTACGAGCAGTACTTC. Protein: CASSVLAGAAYEQYF.

The table lists this clone with a few counts. Additional DNA sequences in this sample encode the identical CDR3. The chain combines TRBV5-1 with TRBJ2-5; D is unclear. The germline gives CDR1 SGHRS, CDR2 YFSETQ. Trimming removed 0 bases at V and 2 bases at J, with 5 bases between. This CDR3 comprises 13 residues. For the CDR3, the DNA is TGCGCCAGCAGCTTGGGCGGACAAGAGACCCAGTACTTC. This encodes CASSLGGQETQYF.

A note on this clone: This specimen includes other DNA sequences encoding the same CDR3. The J gene is TRBJ2-1, the V gene TRBV5-1; 9 bases are shared with TRBD2. There are 15 residues in the CDR3. With 0 bases clipped from V and 4 bases from J, the junction kept 2 bases outside the gene matches. Germline V gene sequence: CDR1 SGHRS, CDR2 YFSETQ. The CDR3 spells CASSLVSGRYNEQFF. As DNA, the CDR3 is TGCGCCAGCAGCTTGGTTAGCGGGAGATACAATGAGCAGTTCTTC.

V usage is TRBV10-1 and J usage is TRBJ2-3; perhaps TRBD2 as D (6 bases). CDR3 length: 15 amino acids. CDR1 and CDR2 (germline): WNHNN, SYGVQD (reference sequence). V gave up 0 bases and J gave up 4 bases, with 11 bases separating them. As DNA, the CDR3 is TGCGCCAGCAGTGAGTCAAACGGAGGGGCAGATACGCAGTATTTT. This encodes CASSESNGGADTQYF.

The chain combines TRBV18 with TRBJ2-1; 8 bases agree with TRBD1. Unmatched junction bases numbered 10, after V lost 4 bases and J lost 8 bases. From germline, CDR1 is KGHSH and CDR2 LQKENI. The CDR3 is 15 residues long. For the CDR3, the DNA is TGTGCCAGCTCACTTCTATCGACAGGGGATGATGAGCAGTTCTTC. Its protein product is CASSLLSTGDDEQFF.

This clone appeared a single time. The V call is TRBV7-9, the J call TRBJ1-1, with a tentative D call TRBD1 (6 bases). The CDR3 is made up of 15 amino acids. The germline V gene encodes CDR1 SEHNR and CDR2 FQNEAQ (reference sequence). V was pared by 4 bases and J by 1 base, with 13 bases between. This chain's CDR3 is CASSSAGTPNTEAFF. The CDR3 coding sequence is TGTGCCAGCAGCTCCGCCGGGACACCGAACACTGAAGCTTTCTTT.

The chain uses TRBV28 and TRBJ1-5; D is uncertain. Germline V gene sequence: CDR1 MDHEN, CDR2 SYDVKM. The CDR3 is made up of 14 amino acids. The V end lost 1 base, the J end lost 3 bases, and 7 bases lay between the germline ends. CDR3 nucleotide sequence: TGTGCCAGCAGTTTATCTGGGATCAATCAGCCCCAGCATTTT. It specifies CASSLSGINQPQHF.

DNA for the CDR3: TGTGCCAGCAGCCATGACCTAGGCTACAATGAGCAGTTCTTC. It codes for CASSHDLGYNEQFF. V is TRBV5-4 and J is TRBJ2-1, with D uncertain. This CDR3 region has 14 residues. V gave up 4 bases and J gave up 3 bases, with 11 bases separating them. In germline, CDR1 is SGHNT, CDR2 YYREEE (reference sequence).

As DNA, the CDR3 is TGTGCCAGCAGCGTAGCACTAGCGGGAGACACAGATACGCAGTATTTT. Translated: CASSVALAGDTDTQYF. The V and J genes are TRBV9 and TRBJ2-3, with 11 nucleotides matching TRBD2. The CDR3 spans 16 residues. V dropped 0 bases and J dropped 2; count of bases not matched to a gene: 2. The V gene's germline CDR1 is SGDLS and CDR2 YYNGEE.

As DNA, the CDR3 is TGTGCCAGCAGTCTCCTATCTTTCGAGCAGTACTTC. Translation: CASSLLSFEQYF. The chain has TRBV28 and TRBJ2-7; D uncertain. The CDR3 loop spans 12 amino acids. Deletions cut 5 bases from V and 6 bases from J, with 11 bases between. Looked up from germline, CDR1 is MDHEN and CDR2 is SYDVKM.

The chain has TRBV10-1 and TRBJ2-2; no clear D. The CDR3 is 12 amino acids. V lost 2 bases, J lost 7 bases, and 5 bases lay in between. Looked up from germline, CDR1 is WNHNN and CDR2 is SYGVQD (reference sequence). CDR3 in DNA: TGCGCCAGCAGTGAGAGTGGCGGGGAGCTGTTTTTT. This translates into CASSESGGELFF.

The chain uses TRBV14 and TRBJ2-7; the D is unclear. Germline values: CDR1 SGHDN, CDR2 FVKESK. The CDR3 is 13 residues long. V was pared by 1 base and J by 9 bases, with 13 bases between. CDR3 sequence (DNA): TGTGCCAGCAGCCAAGTTCAATTATCTGGGCAGTACTTC. Its protein is CASSQVQLSGQYF.

V gene TRBV28 combines with J gene TRBJ2-5, with 11 bases fitting TRBD2. This CDR3 region has 14 residues. V trimming: 6 bases; J trimming: 5 bases; junction bases outside the gene matches: 5. Germline loops: CDR1 MDHEN, CDR2 SYDVKM. As DNA, the CDR3 is TGTGCCAGCAGGCTAGCGGGAGGCGGTGAGACCCAGTACTTC. Translation gives CASRLAGGGETQYF.

The rearrangement uses TRBV15 and TRBJ1-1, with D hard to call. CDR1 is LNHNV and CDR2 is YYDKDF in the germline V gene (reference sequence). Trimming pared 0 bases from V and 10 bases from J, leaving 15 bases between. This CDR3 has 14 amino acids. CDR3 amino acids: CATSRDLAPGGAFF. The CDR3 DNA reads as TGTGCCACCAGCAGAGATTTGGCTCCGGGAGGAGCTTTCTTT.

CDR3 nucleotides: TGCGCCAGCAGCTTGGCCGTAGAAGATGAGCAGTTCTTC. Its protein product is CASSLAVEDEQFF. V is TRBV5-1 and J is TRBJ2-1; D unresolved. V was cut by 0 bases and J by 8 bases, with 9 bases left in between. The germline CDR1 and CDR2 sequences are SGHRS and YFSETQ. The CDR3 consists of 13 residues.

V gene TRBV18 combines with J gene TRBJ2-7, with 9 bases that match TRBD1. Germline V lookup: CDR1 KGHSH, CDR2 LQKENI. The J segment lost 7 bases and the V segment lost 6 bases, leaving 13 bases of the junction unmatched. This CDR3 is built from 15 residues. The CDR3 sequence: CASSRGQGPRGEQYF. The CDR3 DNA reads TGTGCCAGCTCGCGGGGACAGGGCCCCAGGGGGGAGCAGTACTTC.

V is TRBV19 and J is TRBJ2-5, with 10 nucleotides matching TRBD1. The V gene's germline CDR1 is LNHDA and CDR2 SQIVND (reference sequence). There are 14 residues in the CDR3. V shed 1 base and J 5 bases; nucleotides not matched to a gene: 1. In nucleotides, the CDR3 is TGTGCCAGTAGTATAGGACAGGGGGCCGAGACCCAGTACTTC. This translates into CASSIGQGAETQYF.

The rearrangement uses TRBV11-1 and TRBJ2-5, with D perhaps TRBD1 (6 bases). Looked up from germline, CDR1 is SGHAT and CDR2 is FQDESV (reference sequence). Trimming shortened V by 1 base and J by 2 bases, and 17 bases separated the two germline ends. This CDR3 has 17 amino acids. CDR3 DNA: TGTGCCAGCAGCTTAGGAAGGCTGGGGGCCGCACAAGAGACCCAGTACTTC. Amino acids: CASSLGRLGAAQETQYF.

The chain has TRBV11-2 and TRBJ2-7; TRBD2 matches at 7 bases. The CDR3 totals 15 residues. The V gene's germline CDR1 is SGHAT and CDR2 FQNNGV. Trimming took 2 bases from V and 2 from J; bases not matched to a gene: 6. The CDR3 reads CASSLRPSGPYEQYF. The CDR3 coding sequence is TGTGCCAGCAGCTTAAGGCCTAGCGGACCCTACGAGCAGTACTTC.

The chain carries TRBV28 and TRBJ1-5; D uncertain. V was clipped by 3 bases and J by 1 base, with 13 bases between them. Germline assignment: CDR1 MDHEN and CDR2 SYDVKM. The CDR3 extends over 16 amino acids. CDR3 bases: TGTGCCAGCAGTTTCTTGATAATGGGGAGCAATCAGCCCCAGCATTTT. Amino acid sequence: CASSFLIMGSNQPQHF.

The rearrangement links TRBV19 to TRBJ2-2; no reliable D call. The CDR3 loop spans 15 amino acids. V lost 1 base and J lost 4, with 10 bases in between. Germline lookup yields CDR1 LNHDA and CDR2 SQIVND (reference sequence). The CDR3 nucleotides are TGTGCCAGTAGTATAGGAGACATCCTCACCGGGGAGCTGTTTTTT. Translation: CASSIGDILTGELFF. Combining the CDR3 with reference TRBV19 and TRBJ2-2 gives the whole variable domain DGGITQSPKYLFRKEGQNVTLSCEQNLNHDAMYWYRQDPGQGLRLIYYSQIVNDFQKGDIAEGYSVSREKKESFPLTVTSAQKNPTAFYLCASSIGDILTGELFFGEGSRLTVL.

The chain joins TRBV6-5 to TRBJ1-2; D is unclear. Trimming took off 2 bases at V and 5 bases at J, with 18 bases between the two ends. CDR1 is MNHEY, CDR2 SVGAGI, per germline. CDR3 size: 16 residues. The CDR3 loop is CASSYIFALGEYGYTF. CDR3 bases: TGTGCCAGCAGTTACATTTTTGCGCTAGGAGAGTATGGCTACACCTTC.

CDR3 coding DNA: TGTGCCAGCAGCTTAGTTCGGGAGTCAGATACGCAGTATTTT. This translates into CASSLVRESDTQYF. The rearrangement links TRBV11-3 to TRBJ2-3, with D perhaps TRBD2 (6 bases). Looked up from germline, CDR1 is SGHNT and CDR2 is YENEEA. Trimming pared 1 base from V and 4 bases from J, leaving 9 bases between. This CDR3 is built from 14 residues. The variable domain in full, completed from reference TRBV11-3 and TRBJ2-3, reads EAGVVQSPRYKIIEKKQPVAFWCNPISGHNTLYWYLQNLGQGPELLIRYENEEAVDDSQLPKDRFSAERLKGVDSTLKIQPAELGDSAVYLCASSLVRESDTQYFGPGTRLTVL.

The table lists this clone with a count of one. J is TRBJ2-3 and V is TRBV11-2; D possibly corresponds to TRBD2 (6 bases). The CDR3 runs 13 residues. Between the trimmed V and J ends, which lost 5 bases and 10 bases, there was a span of 16 bases. From germline, CDR1 is SGHAT and CDR2 FQNNGV. CDR3: CASSPHGGGAQYF. The CDR3, as DNA: TGTGCCAGCAGCCCTCACGGGGGAGGTGCGCAGTATTTT.